Presented here are 17 T cell receptor beta chains from one specimen sequenced in a study of cytomegalovirus exposure and HLA in healthy donors. The PCR contained 60 Vbeta and 13 Jbeta primers. Clones were read by immunoSEQ multiplex PCR, and TCRdb kept only the in-frame ones, dropping some. The table records under 60,000 clones, 70% to 80% of them present only once. The sample taken for sequencing was PBMCs. These receptors were collected from a woman aged 40 to 50 in good health and CMV-seropositive.

V usage is TRBV6-5 and J usage is TRBJ2-7; TRBD1 agrees at 7 bases. CDR3 length: 15 amino acids. Per germline, CDR1 MNHEY and CDR2 SVGAGI. V was clipped by 5 bases and J by 9 bases; unmatched bases: 16. The CDR3 region is CASSQDRLTSNSQYF. The CDR3 DNA follows: TGTGCCAGCAGTCAGGACAGGCTTACATCGAACTCGCAGTACTTC.

This clone has only one observation. The chain couples TRBV7-9 to TRBJ1-4; 7 bases are a match to TRBD1. The CDR3 length is 14 residues. V shed 6 bases and J 10 bases; nucleotides not matched to a gene: 11. CDR1 SEHNR and CDR2 FQNEAQ come from the germline V gene (reference sequence). The chain's CDR3 is CASSQIEGARKLFF. In nucleotides, the CDR3 is TGTGCCAGCAGTCAAATTGAGGGGGCACGAAAACTGTTTTTT.

The chain is built from TRBV5-1 and TRBJ1-6; no clear D gene. Trimming took off 0 bases at V and 10 bases at J, with 11 bases between the two ends. From germline, CDR1 is SGHRS and CDR2 YFSETQ. This CDR3 has 14 amino acids. CDR3 residues: CASSLDSLLSPLHF. CDR3 in DNA: TGCGCCAGCAGCTTGGACAGTCTACTCTCACCCCTCCACTTT. Together with reference TRBV5-1 and TRBJ1-6, the CDR3 gives the full variable domain: KAGVTQTPRYLIKTRGQQVTLSCSPISGHRSVSWYQQTPGQGLQFLFEYFSETQRNKGNFPGRFSGRQFSNSRSEMNVSTLELGDSALYLCASSLDSLLSPLHFGNGTRLTVT.

V usage is TRBV4-3 and J usage is TRBJ2-3; D gene ambiguous. The CDR3 totals 14 residues. Germline-derived CDR1 and CDR2 are LGHNA and YSLEER. V lost 1 base and J 2 bases, leaving 7 bases between the germline ends. CDR3 nucleotides: TGCGCCAGCAGCCAAGGTTGGCTCACAGATACGCAGTATTTT. Translating it yields CASSQGWLTDTQYF.

This clone was detected only a few times. The chain uses TRBV18 and TRBJ2-1, with TRBD1 matching over 10 bases. The CDR3 consists of 14 residues. The V segment lost 7 bases and the J segment 9 bases; nucleotides outside the gene matches: 9. Germline values: CDR1 KGHSH, CDR2 LQKENI. CDR3 sequence (DNA): TGTGCCAGCTTAGGGGACAGGGGAGCAGGTGAGCAGTTCTTC. Protein sequence: CASLGDRGAGEQFF.

This chain uses TRBV5-6 with TRBJ2-3, with 12 bases lining up with TRBD2. This CDR3 has 16 residues. Germline V gene sequence: CDR1 SGHDT, CDR2 YYEEEE. The J segment lost 6 bases and the V segment lost 0 bases, leaving 5 bases of the junction unmatched. Here the CDR3 reads CASSLALTSGGDTQYF. The CDR3 nucleotides are TGTGCCAGCAGCTTGGCCTTGACTAGCGGGGGCGATACGCAGTATTTT. The variable domain in full, completed from reference TRBV5-6 and TRBJ2-3, reads DAGVTQSPTHLIKTRGQQVTLRCSPKSGHDTVSWYQQALGQGPQFIFQYYEEEERQRGNFPDRFSGHQFPNYSSELNVNALLLGDSALYLCASSLALTSGGDTQYFGPGTRLTVL.

V usage is TRBV5-1 and J usage is TRBJ1-2; D is perhaps TRBD1 (5 bases). V was pared by 0 bases and J by 8 bases, with 17 bases between. Germline V gene data show CDR1 as SGHRS and CDR2 as YFSETQ. This CDR3 has 15 amino acids. The CDR3 sequence: CASSLGAGNGVGYTF. The CDR3 DNA follows: TGCGCCAGCAGCTTGGGCGCAGGGAACGGAGTGGGCTACACCTTC. The full variable domain, with the rest looked up from reference TRBV5-1 and TRBJ1-2, is KAGVTQTPRYLIKTRGQQVTLSCSPISGHRSVSWYQQTPGQGLQFLFEYFSETQRNKGNFPGRFSGRQFSNSRSEMNVSTLELGDSALYLCASSLGAGNGVGYTFGSGTRLTVV.

This clone was observed a single time. The V and J genes are TRBV29-1 and TRBJ2-5; D perhaps matches TRBD2 (6 bases). Germline V gene data show CDR1 as SQVTM and CDR2 as ANQGSEA. V was trimmed by 7 bases and J by 1 base, leaving 13 bases between them. There are 13 residues in the CDR3. The CDR3 sequence is CSALRGGQETQYF. The CDR3 DNA reads as TGCAGCGCTCTGCGGGGCGGCCAAGAGACCCAGTACTTC.

This chain joins TRBV7-2 and TRBJ1-3, with D possibly matching TRBD1 (6 bases). The germline V gene has CDR1 SGHTA and CDR2 FQGNSA. CDR3 length equals 18 residues. Trimming shortened V by 4 bases and J by 2 bases, and 21 bases separated the two germline ends. CDR3 amino acids: CASSSDRTPSQTGNTIYF. CDR3 DNA sequence: TGTGCCAGCAGCTCGGACAGAACCCCTTCCCAAACTGGAAACACCATATATTTT.

This chain links TRBV7-2 with TRBJ2-2; no definite D call. The germline V gene encodes CDR1 SGHTA and CDR2 FQGNSA. V shed 5 bases and J shed 7 bases, with 14 bases lying between them. This CDR3 is 14 amino acids long. Here the CDR3 DNA reads TGTGCCAGCAGCCCGGGTCTTTCCAACGGGGAGCTGTTTTTT. Amino acids: CASSPGLSNGELFF.

The chain uses TRBV19 and TRBJ1-2; 9 positions match TRBD1. The germline CDR1 and CDR2 sequences are LNHDA and SQIVND (reference sequence). There are 17 residues in the CDR3. V was pared by 0 bases and J by 4 bases, with 9 bases of the junction left unmatched. The CDR3 loop reads CASSIDEEQGAAYGYTF. The CDR3, as DNA: TGTGCCAGTAGTATAGATGAGGAACAGGGGGCGGCCTATGGCTACACCTTC.

V usage is TRBV19 and J usage is TRBJ1-2; D call uncertain. Trimming pared 7 bases from V and 1 base from J, leaving 13 bases between. This CDR3 is 14 amino acids long. CDR1 and CDR2 from the germline V gene are LNHDA and SQIVND (reference sequence). CDR3 region: CASTNWRFNYGYTF. The CDR3 bases are TGTGCCAGTACCAACTGGCGGTTTAACTATGGCTACACCTTC.

The V and J genes are TRBV30 and TRBJ2-5; 7 bases align to TRBD1. V was clipped by 0 bases and J by 0 bases; unmatched bases: 4. The CDR3 has 15 residues. Germline loops: CDR1 GTSNPN, CDR2 SVGIG (reference sequence). The CDR3, as DNA: TGTGCCTGGAGTGTAGCCAGGGGGTACCAAGAGACCCAGTACTTC. This gives the protein CAWSVARGYQETQYF.

This sequence joins TRBV2 and TRBJ1-6, with 9 bases identical to TRBD1. V was clipped by 6 bases and J by 8 bases; unmatched bases: 8. The germline gives CDR1 SNHLY, CDR2 FYNNEI. This CDR3 region has 15 residues. The CDR3 region has the DNA TGTGCCAGCAGGGGGACAGGGACGGGGGATTCACCCCTCCACTTT. This sequence encodes CASRGTGTGDSPLHF.

In its sample, this clone was seen once. CDR3 in amino acids: CASSYSKQGWTEAFF. In nucleotides, the CDR3 is TGTGCCAGCAGTTACTCCAAACAGGGGTGGACTGAAGCTTTCTTT. This chain joins TRBV6-5 and TRBJ1-1; 7 bases are shared with TRBD1. In germline, CDR1 is MNHEY, CDR2 SVGAGI. J lost 5 bases, V lost 0 bases, and 6 bases had no gene match. The CDR3 covers 15 residues.

As to this clone: The germline gene is not matched at one end of the junction; a read error may be the cause. V and J are TRBV7-9 and TRBJ1-3; 7 bases are a match to TRBD1. CDR1 SEHNR and CDR2 FQNEAQ come from the germline V gene (reference sequence). The CDR3 sequence is 15 residues long. The CDR3 DNA sequence: TGTTCCAGCAGCTTAGCGGGGACAGCGGTTGACACCATATATTTT. Protein product: CSSSLAGTAVDTIYF. Based on the CDR3 plus reference TRBV7-9 and TRBJ1-3, the full variable domain is DTGVSQNPRHKITKRGQNVTFRCDPISEHNRLYWYRQTLGQGPEFLTYFQNEAQLEKSRLLSDRFSAERPKGSFSTLEIQRTEQGDSAMYLCSSSLAGTAVDTIYFGEGSWLTVV.

The chain is built from TRBV4-1 and TRBJ1-2, with D possibly being TRBD1 (5 bases). The V gene's germline CDR1 is MGHRA and CDR2 YSYEKL. The germline V and J ends were trimmed by 5 bases and 2 bases, with 9 bases remaining between them. The CDR3 length is 13 residues. The CDR3 reads CASSGASNYGYTF. The CDR3 region has the DNA TGCGCCAGCAGCGGGGCCAGCAACTATGGCTACACCTTC.